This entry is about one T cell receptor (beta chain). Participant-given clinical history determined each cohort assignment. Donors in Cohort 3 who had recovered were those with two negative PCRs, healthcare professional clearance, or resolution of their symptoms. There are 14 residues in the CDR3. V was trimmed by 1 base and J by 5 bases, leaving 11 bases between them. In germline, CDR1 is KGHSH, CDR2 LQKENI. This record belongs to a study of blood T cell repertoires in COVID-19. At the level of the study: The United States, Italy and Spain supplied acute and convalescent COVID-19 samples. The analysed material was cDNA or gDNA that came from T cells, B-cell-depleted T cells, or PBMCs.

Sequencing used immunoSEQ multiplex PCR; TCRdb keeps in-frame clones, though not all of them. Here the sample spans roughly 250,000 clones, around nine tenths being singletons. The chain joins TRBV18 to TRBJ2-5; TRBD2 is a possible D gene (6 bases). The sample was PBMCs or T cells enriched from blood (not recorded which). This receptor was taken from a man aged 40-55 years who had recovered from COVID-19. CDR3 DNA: TGTGCCAGCTCACCACGCGCAGGGAGGGAGACCCAGTACTTC. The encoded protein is CASSPRAGRETQYF.